The 13 T cell receptor beta chains reported below all come from one sample, sequenced in a study of blood T cell repertoires in COVID-19. TCRdb keeps only in-frame clones here, not all; method: immunoSEQ multiplex PCR. The sample holds some 110,000 clones, 70% to 85% seen once. Sequenced: peripheral blood. The receptors were sampled from an elderly woman with active or convalescent COVID-19.

The gene calls are TRBV6-2 or TRBV6-3 and TRBJ2-1; weak D call: TRBD1 (6 bases). V dropped 7 bases and J dropped 2 bases, with 18 bases sitting between them. CDR1 and CDR2 (germline): MNHEY, SVGEGT. CDR3 size: 16 residues. For the CDR3, the DNA is TGTGCCAGCACCCCCCTCGGTCAGGGGACCTACAATGAGCAGTTCTTC. Protein product: CASTPLGQGTYNEQFF.

This chain uses TRBV5-1 with TRBJ2-3, with TRBD2 matching over 7 bases. The V and J ends lost 2 bases and 4 bases, in that order; junction bases with no gene match: 1. Looked up from germline, CDR1 is SGHRS and CDR2 is YFSETQ. The CDR3 has 13 residues. As DNA, the CDR3 is TGCGCCAGCAGCTTTGCGGGGGCAGATACGCAGTATTTT. This sequence encodes CASSFAGADTQYF.

This clone was detected only a few times. V usage is TRBV7-8 and J usage is TRBJ2-7; D not resolved. Germline V lookup: CDR1 SGHVS, CDR2 FQNEAQ. The CDR3 totals 13 residues. V was cut by 0 bases and J by 3 bases, with 6 bases left in between. The CDR3 reads CASSLAFHYEQYF. The CDR3 DNA follows: TGTGCCAGCAGCTTAGCTTTTCACTACGAGCAGTACTTC.

A few counts support this clone. The rearrangement links TRBV7-2 to TRBJ1-5; maybe TRBD1 (5 bases). Trimming pared 1 base from V and 7 bases from J, leaving 14 bases between. Germline CDR1 is SGHTA and CDR2 is FQGNSA. This CDR3 comprises 15 residues. This chain's CDR3 is CASSLVWFGGQPQHF. The CDR3, as DNA: TGTGCCAGCAGCTTAGTATGGTTCGGGGGACAGCCCCAGCATTTT.

This clone was seen more than once but under ten times. V gene TRBV28 combines with J gene TRBJ1-1; 10 positions match TRBD1. The CDR3 length is 18 residues. Germline-derived CDR1 and CDR2 are MDHEN and SYDVKM. V was pared by 3 bases and J by 11 bases, with 21 bases of the junction left unmatched. CDR3 protein: CASSFSRWGQGSFLWAFF. CDR3 coding DNA: TGTGCCAGCAGTTTTTCTAGGTGGGGACAGGGGTCTTTTCTCTGGGCTTTCTTT.

The chain links TRBV24-1 to TRBJ1-2, with D possibly matching TRBD1 (6 bases). V was cut by 9 bases and J by 3 bases, with 10 bases left in between. The CDR3 spans 12 residues. The germline CDR1 and CDR2 sequences are KGHDR and SFDVKD. In DNA form, the CDR3 reads TGTGCCACCTCTCCAGGGGACTATGGCTACACCTTC. Its translation: CATSPGDYGYTF.

This clone was counted a single time. The V and J genes are TRBV7-2 and TRBJ2-5; 14 bases fit TRBD2. Germline assignment: CDR1 SGHTA and CDR2 FQGNSA. The V segment lost 0 bases and the J segment 4 bases; nucleotides outside the gene matches: 4. The CDR3 has 17 residues. DNA for the CDR3: TGTGCCAGCAGCTTAGCGGGGACTAGCGGGAGAAGAGAGACCCAGTACTTC. Protein product: CASSLAGTSGRRETQYF.

The chain links TRBV5-6 to TRBJ1-2; D is perhaps TRBD1 (5 bases). In germline, CDR1 is SGHDT, CDR2 YYEEEE. The CDR3 consists of 17 residues. Trimming left V 0 bases short and J 4 bases short, with 19 bases between. CDR3 sequence (DNA): TGTGCCAGCAGCTTGGCCTTGTCGGTTCAGGGTGCCTATGGCTACACCTTC. Residues: CASSLALSVQGAYGYTF.

The chain couples TRBV28 to TRBJ1-5; no clear D gene. CDR3 length equals 14 residues. Germline V gene sequence: CDR1 MDHEN, CDR2 SYDVKM. Between the trimmed V and J ends, which lost 11 bases and 7 bases, there was a span of 21 bases. The chain's CDR3 is CAASSSGVRQPQHF. CDR3 DNA sequence: TGTGCCGCTTCCTCGAGCGGAGTCAGGCAGCCCCAGCATTTT.

The rearrangement joins TRBV24-1 to TRBJ2-1, with 13 bases identical to TRBD2. Germline loops: CDR1 KGHDR, CDR2 SFDVKD. The CDR3 spans 18 residues. After removal of 7 bases from V and 2 bases from J, the junction contained 10 bases not matched to a gene. In nucleotides, the CDR3 is TGTGCCACCAGCGAGAGACTAGCGGGGGGATTTCCCTACAATGAGCAGTTCTTC. It translates to CATSERLAGGFPYNEQFF.

The chain recombines TRBV10-3 with TRBJ1-2; tentative D call: TRBD1 (6 bases). Trimming shortened V by 10 bases and J by 4 bases, and 22 bases separated the two germline ends. The CDR3 has 15 residues. Germline loops: CDR1 ENHRY, CDR2 SYGVKD. CDR3 amino acids: CATLPNTGHLYGYTF. The CDR3 coding sequence is TGTGCCACTTTACCGAATACAGGGCACCTCTATGGCTACACCTTC.

About this clone itself: An end of the junction differs from the germline gene, which may be a read error. The chain links TRBV7-7 to TRBJ2-1, with 7 bases identical to TRBD2. Per germline, CDR1 SSHAT and CDR2 FNYEAQ (reference sequence). This CDR3 is 15 amino acids long. The CDR3 region is CASSLAQGAGNEQFF. In nucleotides, the CDR3 is TGTGCTAGCAGCTTGGCGCAGGGAGCGGGGAATGAGCAGTTCTTC. The whole variable domain, remainder taken from reference TRBV7-7 and TRBJ2-1, is GAGVSQSPRYKVTKRGQDVTLRCDPISSHATLYWYQQALGQGPEFLTYFNYEAQPDKSGLPSDRFSAERPEGSISTLTIQRTEQRDSAMYRCASSLAQGAGNEQFFGPGTRLTVL.

This clone appeared once. The rearrangement links TRBV5-5 to TRBJ1-5; maybe TRBD1 (6 bases). CDR1 is SGHKS, CDR2 YYEKEE, per germline (reference sequence). This CDR3 comprises 14 residues. Trimming left V 1 base short and J 6 bases short, with 11 bases between. The CDR3 DNA follows: TGTGCCAGCAGCTTGCAAGGGGGACGTCAGCCCCAGCATTTT. It translates to CASSLQGGRQPQHF.